One sample yielded the 30 T cell receptor beta chains listed below, sequenced in a study of T cells after yellow fever vaccination. TCRdb fed the 5' RACE reads into MiXCR, producing one record per CDR3 protein. The table records roughly 350,000 distinct CDR3 sequences, about 4% of them present only once. Sequencing was performed on PBMCs, taken 5 days after the yellow fever booster vaccination. The receptors were sampled from a young man who received the YFV17D yellow fever vaccine.

This chain connects TRBV20-1 to TRBJ2-1, with TRBD2 matching over 8 bases. The CDR3 length is 15 residues. Losses at the gene ends were 0 bases for V and 5 bases for J; bases not matched to a gene: 6. Germline-derived CDR1 and CDR2 are DFQATT and SNEGSKA (reference sequence). The CDR3 here is CSARDWSGGDNEQFF. The CDR3 DNA is TGCAGTGCTAGAGATTGGAGCGGGGGCGACAATGAGCAGTTCTTC.

Many counts were recorded for this clonotype. The CDR3, as DNA: TGTGCCACCGGGCCCAGGTGGTCAGAGACCCAGTACTTC. Protein: CATGPRWSETQYF. V is TRBV11-2 and J is TRBJ2-5; no clear D. Trimming shortened V by 10 bases and J by 4 bases, and 16 bases separated the two germline ends. Germline V CDR1 and CDR2: SGHAT, FQNNGV. This CDR3 region has 13 residues.

This clonotype has a handful of counts. The chain is built from TRBV10-2 and TRBJ1-2; D may be TRBD1 (6 bases). V gave up 0 bases and J gave up 4 bases, with 12 bases separating them. This CDR3 contains 15 residues. The germline gives CDR1 WSHSY, CDR2 SAAADI. The CDR3 region is CASSESVRGFYGYTF. The CDR3 nucleotides read TGCGCCAGCAGTGAGTCTGTTAGGGGGTTCTATGGCTACACCTTC.

This clonotype was detected ten times or more. CDR3 coding DNA: TGTGCCAGCAGGGGATCCCTGAACACTGAAGCTTTCTTT. Encoded protein: CASRGSLNTEAFF. This chain connects TRBV28 to TRBJ1-1; D is uncertain. Germline V gives CDR1 MDHEN, CDR2 SYDVKM. Trimming removed 6 bases from V and 0 bases from J, with 8 bases in between. The CDR3 spans 13 residues.

A few counts support this clonotype. The chain joins TRBV4-1 to TRBJ1-4; TRBD1 might be the D (5 bases). Trimming stripped 1 base from V and 4 bases from J, with 10 bases between. CDR1 is MGHRA, CDR2 YSYEKL, per germline. CDR3 length: 15 amino acids. CDR3 in DNA: TGCGCCAGCAGCCAAGGTGAAGGGGATAATGAAAAACTGTTTTTT. Its protein product is CASSQGEGDNEKLFF.

This clonotype has ten or more counts. This chain links TRBV4-1 with TRBJ2-2; D ambiguous. CDR3 length: 15 amino acids. Germline values: CDR1 MGHRA, CDR2 YSYEKL. V was trimmed by 5 bases and J by 3 bases, leaving 13 bases between them. The CDR3, as DNA: TGCGCCAGCAGCAGCAAGCCAGGATACACCGGGGAGCTGTTTTTT. Translating it yields CASSSKPGYTGELFF.

This clonotype was counted ten times or more. This rearrangement joins TRBV4-1 to TRBJ2-5; the D gene is possibly TRBD2 (5 bases). The CDR3 covers 14 residues. CDR1 and CDR2 from the germline V gene are MGHRA and YSYEKL. V was trimmed by 4 bases and J by 3 bases, leaving 12 bases between them. The DNA of the CDR3 is TGCGCCAGCAGCCCCCTCCCGGGGAAAGAGACCCAGTACTTC. Encoded protein: CASSPLPGKETQYF.

This clonotype has more than one count but fewer than ten. CDR3 nucleotides: TGCGCCAGCAGCCGGACAGGACACACAGATACGCAGTATTTT. This sequence encodes CASSRTGHTDTQYF. This chain uses TRBV10-1 with TRBJ2-3; TRBD1 aligns across 7 bases. CDR1 and CDR2 from the germline V gene are WNHNN and SYGVQD (reference sequence). This CDR3 region has 14 residues. The junction had 5 bases not matched to a gene; V was cut back by 6 bases and J by 2 bases.

This clonotype was seen at least ten times. V is TRBV27 and J is TRBJ2-1; TRBD1 aligns across 9 bases. The germline CDR1 and CDR2 sequences are MNHEY and SMNVEV (reference sequence). Trimming took 6 bases from V and 7 from J; bases not matched to a gene: 7. The CDR3 extends over 14 amino acids. CDR3 region: CASRGQGGMNEQFF. DNA for the CDR3: TGTGCCAGCAGGGGACAGGGAGGTATGAATGAGCAGTTCTTC.

The chain employs TRBV5-4 and TRBJ1-2, with TRBD1 as a possible D gene (6 bases). Between the trimmed V and J ends, which lost 2 bases and 7 bases, there was a span of 12 bases. From germline, CDR1 is SGHNT and CDR2 YYREEE (reference sequence). This CDR3 has 13 amino acids. The CDR3 is CASSLQGGLGYTF. The CDR3 DNA follows: TGTGCCAGCAGCTTACAGGGAGGGCTTGGCTACACCTTC.

This clonotype was counted a few times. This chain uses TRBV18 with TRBJ2-7, with TRBD1 matching 7 bases. The V gene end was trimmed by 0 bases and the J gene end by 1 base; junction bases not matched to a gene: 6. This CDR3 is built from 16 residues. Germline CDR1 and CDR2: KGHSH and LQKENI. This CDR3 is CASSPPSAGGSYEQYF. DNA for the CDR3: TGTGCCAGCTCACCACCGTCGGCAGGGGGATCCTACGAGCAGTACTTC.

This clonotype was seen repeatedly, ten times or more. CDR3 nucleotides: TGTGCCAGCAGCTTGGGGGAGAGTAATGGCTACACCTTC. Protein sequence: CASSLGESNGYTF. V usage is TRBV21-1 and J usage is TRBJ1-2; the DNA was not compared with TRBD1, the D call given in the table. TRBV21-1 is labeled a pseudogene. The CDR3 length is 13 residues.

As concerns this clonotype: One end of the junction does not line up with germline, which may come from a read error. The V and J genes are TRBV12-3 or TRBV12-4 and TRBJ2-3; D not resolved. This CDR3 contains 16 residues. CDR3 sequence reads: CDSSQRTASSTDTQYF. The CDR3 DNA reads as TGTGACAGCAGTCAAAGGACGGCTTCTAGCACAGATACGCAGTATTTT.

This clonotype has just a few counts. The chain uses TRBV5-1 and TRBJ1-1; 12 bases match TRBD1. With 5 bases clipped from V and 3 bases from J, the junction kept 8 bases outside the gene matches. There are 16 residues in the CDR3. Per the germline V gene, CDR1 is SGHRS and CDR2 is YFSETQ. The CDR3 DNA is TGCGCCAGCAGTCTCCAGGGACAGGGGGCGGACACTGAAGCTTTCTTT. Residues: CASSLQGQGADTEAFF.

The rearrangement links TRBV27 to TRBJ1-4; 7 nucleotides agree with TRBD1. Trimming removed 4 bases from V and 8 bases from J; junction bases left unmatched: 4. CDR1 MNHEY and CDR2 SMNVEV come from the germline V gene (reference sequence). The CDR3 sequence is 13 residues long. The CDR3 reads CASSSQGGEKLFF. CDR3 nucleotide sequence: TGTGCCAGCAGTTCCCAGGGGGGGGAAAAACTGTTTTTT. Combining the CDR3 with reference TRBV27 and TRBJ1-4 gives the whole variable domain EAQVTQNPRYLITVTGKKLTVTCSQNMNHEYMSWYRQDPGLGLRQIYYSMNVEVTDKGDVPEGYKVSRKEKRNFPLILESPSPNQTSLYFCASSSQGGEKLFFGSGTQLSVL.

In this sample, this clonotype turned up many times. The chain is built from TRBV5-1 and TRBJ2-3; D is undetermined. The CDR3 is made up of 13 amino acids. Germline V gene data show CDR1 as SGHRS and CDR2 as YFSETQ. Trimming removed 0 bases at V and 2 bases at J, with 4 bases between. CDR3 coding DNA: TGCGCCAGCAGCTTGGGAAACACAGATACGCAGTATTTT. It yields the protein CASSLGNTDTQYF. Drawing the rest from reference TRBV5-1 and TRBJ2-3, the complete variable domain is KAGVTQTPRYLIKTRGQQVTLSCSPISGHRSVSWYQQTPGQGLQFLFEYFSETQRNKGNFPGRFSGRQFSNSRSEMNVSTLELGDSALYLCASSLGNTDTQYFGPGTRLTVL.

In its sample, this clonotype was seen a few times. The chain combines TRBV7-9 with TRBJ1-1, with D possibly matching TRBD1 (5 bases). V lost 0 bases and J 6 bases, leaving 11 bases between the germline ends. The CDR3 length is 14 residues. Looked up from germline, CDR1 is SEHNR and CDR2 is FQNEAQ (reference sequence). The CDR3 protein is CASSLATGSAEAFF. The DNA for the CDR3 is TGTGCCAGCAGCTTAGCTACAGGCTCCGCTGAAGCTTTCTTT.

The table lists this clonotype with a few counts. The chain recombines TRBV28 with TRBJ2-2; the D gene is possibly TRBD1 (5 bases). The germline V gene encodes CDR1 MDHEN and CDR2 SYDVKM. This CDR3 has 13 residues. Trimming shortened V by 11 bases and J by 6 bases, and 16 bases separated the two germline ends. CDR3 sequence (DNA): TGTGCCGGAAAATTGGGGCAGTCCGGGGAGCTGTTTTTT. This codes for CAGKLGQSGELFF.

The genes are TRBV5-6 and TRBJ2-6; D remains ambiguous. Germline CDR1 and CDR2: SGHDT and YYEEEE. V gave up 4 bases and J gave up 1 base, with 9 bases separating them. The CDR3 sequence is 15 residues long. The CDR3 DNA sequence: TGTGCCAGCAGCCAAGGCTTATCTGGGGCCAACGTCCTGACTTTC. Protein product: CASSQGLSGANVLTF.

The chain's CDR3 is CASSATGTSGDTQYF. The DNA of the CDR3 is TGTGCCAGCAGCGCTACCGGGACTAGCGGAGATACGCAGTATTTT. This rearrangement joins TRBV7-8 to TRBJ2-3; TRBD2 agrees at 11 bases. V was clipped by 5 bases and J by 5 bases; unmatched bases: 6. Germline CDR1 and CDR2: SGHVS and FQNEAQ. CDR3 length: 15 amino acids.

This clonotype came up many times. V and J are TRBV6-1 and TRBJ2-1; D possibly uses TRBD1 or TRBD2 (5 bases each). Germline V lookup: CDR1 MNHNS, CDR2 SASEGT. CDR3 length equals 14 residues. V lost 2 bases and J lost 6, with 11 bases in between. CDR3: CASSEIGARNEQFF. The CDR3 DNA sequence: TGTGCCAGCAGTGAAATCGGGGCCCGCAATGAGCAGTTCTTC.

This clonotype was observed many times. The chain joins TRBV7-2 to TRBJ2-5; D not resolved. The germline CDR1 and CDR2 sequences are SGHTA and FQGNSA. The ends were cut back, 5 bases at V and 2 bases at J, with 12 bases in the middle. The CDR3 spans 14 residues. The CDR3 DNA reads as TGTGCCAGCAGCCCGGACCGATATCAAGAGACCCAGTACTTC. Translation gives CASSPDRYQETQYF. The full variable domain, rest sourced from reference TRBV7-2 and TRBJ2-5, is GAGVSQSPSNKVTEKGKDVELRCDPISGHTALYWYRQSLGQGLEFLIYFQGNSAPDKSGLPSDRFSAERTGGSVSTLTIQRTQQEDSAVYLCASSPDRYQETQYFGPGTRLLVL.

At least ten counts were recorded for this clonotype. The chain uses TRBV4-2 and TRBJ2-1; 9 nucleotides align to TRBD2. V trimming: 8 bases; J trimming: 2 bases; junction bases outside the gene matches: 7. Germline lookup yields CDR1 LGHNA and CDR2 YNFKEQ. The CDR3 sequence is 15 residues long. CDR3 protein: CASLSGGTTYNEQFF. The CDR3 DNA follows: TGTGCCAGCTTAAGCGGGGGGACAACCTACAATGAGCAGTTCTTC.

This clonotype occurred many times. The V and J genes are TRBV5-1 and TRBJ2-3, with 11 nucleotides matching TRBD2. Germline assignment: CDR1 SGHRS and CDR2 YFSETQ. With 6 bases clipped from V and 5 bases from J, the junction kept 11 bases outside the gene matches. The CDR3 runs 16 residues. The CDR3 DNA is TGCGCCAGCAACCCCTCCGGGACTAGCGGCGGAGATACGCAGTATTTT. Its translation is CASNPSGTSGGDTQYF.

In its sample, this clonotype was seen many times. The chain combines TRBV7-9 with TRBJ1-5; no clear D. CDR1 is SEHNR and CDR2 is FQNEAQ in the germline V gene (reference sequence). This CDR3 contains 12 residues. V was pared by 6 bases and J by 6 bases, with 9 bases between. The DNA for the CDR3 is TGTGCCAGCAGTGCAGACTCTCAGCCCCAGCATTTT. Translated, it gives CASSADSQPQHF.

The V gene is TRBV7-9, the J gene TRBJ2-7; maybe TRBD1 (6 bases). Germline CDR1 reads SEHNR; CDR2 reads FQNEAQ (reference sequence). The CDR3 has 13 residues. Trimming removed 1 base from V and 7 bases from J, with 11 bases in between. Here the CDR3 reads CASSLGTALEQYV. The CDR3 nucleotides are TGTGCCAGCAGCTTAGGGACAGCCCTGGAGCAGTACGTC.

In this sample, this clonotype turned up a few times. V gene TRBV5-1 combines with J gene TRBJ2-2, with 9 nucleotides matching TRBD1. Germline assignment: CDR1 SGHRS and CDR2 YFSETQ. This CDR3 region has 15 residues. V gave up 3 bases and J gave up 2 bases; unmatched junction bases: 2. The CDR3 is CASSWGQGNTGELFF. The DNA of the CDR3 is TGCGCCAGCAGCTGGGGACAGGGAAACACCGGGGAGCTGTTTTTT.

This clonotype has just a few counts. This chain connects TRBV5-1 to TRBJ1-1; perhaps TRBD1 as D (5 bases). This CDR3 contains 15 residues. The V gene lost 0 bases and the J gene lost 5 bases, with 14 bases spanning the gap. CDR1 is SGHRS, CDR2 YFSETQ, per germline. The CDR3 sequence: CASSLERGVRTEAFF. The CDR3 DNA reads as TGCGCCAGCAGCTTGGAGAGGGGAGTTAGGACTGAAGCTTTCTTT.

This clonotype has at least ten counts. The V call is TRBV12-3 or TRBV12-4, the J call TRBJ2-7; D gene uncertain. Trimming pared 4 bases from V and 3 bases from J, leaving 10 bases between. The CDR3 has 13 amino acids. The CDR3 region has the DNA TGTGCCAGCAGTTCCCCAGAAAACTACGAGCAGTACTTC. As protein: CASSSPENYEQYF.

This sequence joins TRBV24-1 and TRBJ1-2, with 8 bases that match TRBD1. The CDR3 extends over 15 amino acids. From germline, CDR1 is KGHDR and CDR2 SFDVKD. V dropped 0 bases and J dropped 7; count of bases not matched to a gene: 6. CDR3 sequence (DNA): TGTGCCACCAGTGATTTGCACCCAGGGGGCTGTGGCTACACCTTC. Its translation: CATSDLHPGGCGYTF.